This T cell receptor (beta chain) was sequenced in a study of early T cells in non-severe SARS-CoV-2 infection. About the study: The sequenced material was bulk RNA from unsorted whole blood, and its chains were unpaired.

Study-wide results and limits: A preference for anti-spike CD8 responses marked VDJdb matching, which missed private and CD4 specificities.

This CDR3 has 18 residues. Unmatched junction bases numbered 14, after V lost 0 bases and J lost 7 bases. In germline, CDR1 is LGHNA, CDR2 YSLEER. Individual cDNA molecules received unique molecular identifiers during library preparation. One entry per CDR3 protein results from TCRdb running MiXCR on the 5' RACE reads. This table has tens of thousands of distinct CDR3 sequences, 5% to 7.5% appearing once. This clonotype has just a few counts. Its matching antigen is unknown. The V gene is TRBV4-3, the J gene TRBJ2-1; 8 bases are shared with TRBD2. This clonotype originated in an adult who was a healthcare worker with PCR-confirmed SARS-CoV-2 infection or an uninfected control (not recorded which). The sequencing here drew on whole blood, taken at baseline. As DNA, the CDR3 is TGCGCCAGCAGCCAAGAGTCATTAGCTAGCGGGCAATGGAATGAGCAGTTCTTC. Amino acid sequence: CASSQESLASGQWNEQFF.